This is a list of T cell receptor beta chains from one sample in a study of OX40 agonist ivuxolimab in advanced cancers. Assay: immunoSEQ multiplex PCR; the TCRdb copy retains only in-frame clones and omits some. The sample records some 60,000 clones, approximately 86% being singletons. The material sequenced was CD4+ or CD8+ T cells sorted from blood, taken in a trial of the OX40 agonist ivuxolimab. The receptor set was obtained from an adult with an advanced solid tumor such as melanoma, head and neck, liver or kidney cancer. CDR3s include the opening cysteine and the closing phenylalanine or tryptophan. Fields, in order: clone size, J gene, D gene, V gene, CDR3 DNA, CDR3 protein. D genes are given only for firm matches. Rows give clone size only sometimes, using once, few, many, or a class for an expanded clone.

>NA|TRBJ1-1|NA|TRBV19
TGTGCCAGTACCAATACGGGCGGGCGGAGGATAAGGACTGAAGCTTTCTTT
CASTNTGGRRIRTEAFF
>NA|TRBJ1-1|NA|TRBV28
TGTGCCAGCAGGGGGCGAAGTAGTGAAGCTTTCTTT
CASRGRSSEAFF
>NA|TRBJ2-3|TRBD1|TRBV9
TGTGCCAGCAGCAACGTGAGGGGGCCAGATACGCAGTATTTT
CASSNVRGPDTQYF
>NA|TRBJ2-1|TRBD2|TRBV10-3
TGTGCCATCAGTGGAGGCGGGGGGAAGTACAATGAGCAGTTCTTC
CAISGGGGKYNEQFF
>NA|TRBJ1-6|NA|TRBV11-2
TGTGCCAGCAGCCTTAGCTCCTATAATTCACCCCTCCACTTT
CASSLSSYNSPLHF
>once|TRBJ2-5|TRBD2|TRBV2
TGTGCCAGCAAGGGGACTAGCGGGGGGGCCTTGGAGACCCAGTACTTC
CASKGTSGGALETQYF
>NA|TRBJ2-7|NA|TRBV7-2
TGTGCCAGCAGCAGCAGGGCATTGGCCTACGAGCAGTACTTC
CASSSRALAYEQYF
>NA|TRBJ2-1|TRBD2|TRBV27
TGTGCCAGCAGTTTAGTAGGTGGTCGGGGGGGGGACCGTGAGGACAATGAGCAGTTCTTC
CASSLVGGRGGDREDNEQFF
>NA|TRBJ2-7|NA|TRBV6-6
TGTGCCAGCAGCAAGAAGGACGAGCAGTACTTC
CASSKKDEQYF
>NA|TRBJ2-5|TRBD1|TRBV5-1
TGCGCCAGCAGCGAGGGACAGGGGGCGCCCCTCAAAGAGACCCAGTACTTC
CASSEGQGAPLKETQYF
>NA|TRBJ1-2|NA|TRBV5-6
TGTGCCAGCAGCCCGGCGGGGGGGGCGGACTATGGCTACACCTTC
CASSPAGGADYGYTF
>NA|TRBJ2-1|TRBD1|TRBV7-2
TGTGCCAGCAGCTTAGCGACTCTAGGGACAGCCAACAATGAGCAGTTCTTC
CASSLATLGTANNEQFF
>NA|TRBJ1-3|TRBD1|TRBV5-4
TGTGCCAGCAGCTTGGCCGGGACAGGGTTTGGAAACACCATATATTTT
CASSLAGTGFGNTIYF
>NA|TRBJ1-1|NA|TRBV5-4
TGTGCCAGCAGCTCGACCGAAAACACTGAAGCTTTCTTT
CASSSTENTEAFF
>NA|TRBJ1-2|NA|TRBV28
TGTGCCAGCAGACCCCCGGGCTATGGCTACACCTTC
CASRPPGYGYTF
>NA|TRBJ2-3|TRBD1|TRBV7-2
TGTGCCAGCAGCCCCTTCGACAGGGGCTCTCCGTATTTT
CASSPFDRGSPYF
>NA|TRBJ2-5|NA|TRBV2
TGTGCCAGCAGTGAACGCGAGACCCAGTACTTC
CASSERETQYF
>few|TRBJ1-2|TRBD1|TRBV6-1
TGTGCCAGCAGACCCCCCAGGGGGCAACCCGTCGCCTACACCTTC
CASRPPRGQPVAYTF
>NA|TRBJ1-2|NA|TRBV20-1
TGCAGTGCTCGTGGGGGCCCTGGCTACACCTTC
CSARGGPGYTF
>NA|TRBJ1-1|NA|TRBV4-1
TGCGCCAGCAGCCAACCTATCCTCAGGGAGACTGAAGCTTTCTTT
CASSQPILRETEAFF
>NA|TRBJ2-2|NA|TRBV5-5
TGTGCCAGCAGCCTATACACCGGGGAGCTGTTTTTT
CASSLYTGELFF
>once|TRBJ2-2|NA|TRBV5-1
TGCGCCAGCATATTGGACCCCGGAGGCGCCGGGGAGCTGTTTTTT
CASILDPGGAGELFF
>NA|TRBJ2-1|TRBD1|TRBV7-3
TGTGCCAGCAGCCCTCCGACAGGGGGGATGAATGAGCAGTTCTTC
CASSPPTGGMNEQFF
>NA|TRBJ1-1|NA|TRBV11-2
TGTGCCAGCAGCTTGACGCTTACTAACACTGAAGCTTTCTTT
CASSLTLTNTEAFF
>NA|TRBJ2-7|TRBD1|TRBV7-9
TGTGCCAGCAGCCCCCGGGACAGCGAGCAGTACTTC
CASSPRDSEQYF
>NA|TRBJ2-1|TRBD1|TRBV7-2
TGTGCCAGCAGGGACAGGGCCCTCGGTGAGCAGTTCTTC
CASRDRALGEQFF
>NA|TRBJ2-4|NA|TRBV9
TGTGCCAGCAGCGCGGACCCGACGGACGGGATTATGCTAGCCAAAAACATTCAGTACTTC
CASSADPTDGIMLAKNIQYF
>once|TRBJ2-1|TRBD2|TRBV11-1
TGTGCCAGCAGCTTAGGTACTAGCGGGGGACTCAGTGAGCAGTTCTTC
CASSLGTSGGLSEQFF
>once|TRBJ2-7|NA|TRBV2
TGTGCCAGCACGGCGAACTACGAGCAGTACTTC
CASTANYEQYF